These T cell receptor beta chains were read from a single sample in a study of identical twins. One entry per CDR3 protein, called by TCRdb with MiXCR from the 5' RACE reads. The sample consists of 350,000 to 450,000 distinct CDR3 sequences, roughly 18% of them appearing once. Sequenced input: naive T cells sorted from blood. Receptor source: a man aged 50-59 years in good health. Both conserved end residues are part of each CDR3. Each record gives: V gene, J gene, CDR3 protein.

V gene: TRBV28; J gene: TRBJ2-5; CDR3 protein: CASSLSAGKLGQETQYF
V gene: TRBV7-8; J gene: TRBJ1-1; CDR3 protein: CASSPRDGRRTEAFF
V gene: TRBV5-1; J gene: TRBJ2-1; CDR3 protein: CASSLSGGRDNEQFF
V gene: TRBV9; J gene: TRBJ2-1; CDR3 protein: CASSSPRGGRNEQFF
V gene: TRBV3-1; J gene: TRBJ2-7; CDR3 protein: CASSQAQGTVGEQYF
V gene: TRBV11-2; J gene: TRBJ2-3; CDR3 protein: CASSLGGDRAQYF
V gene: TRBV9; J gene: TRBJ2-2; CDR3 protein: CASSDPGVTGELFF
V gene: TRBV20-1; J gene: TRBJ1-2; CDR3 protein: CSARATGAGNYGYTF
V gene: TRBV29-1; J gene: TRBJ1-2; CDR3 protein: CSAETNGEGGYGYTF
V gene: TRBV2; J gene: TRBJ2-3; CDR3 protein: CASTRTLTDTQYF
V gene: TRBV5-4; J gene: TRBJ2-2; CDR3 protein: CASSPGGGGELFF
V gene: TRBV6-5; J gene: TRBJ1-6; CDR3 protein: CASSSDSLNSPLHF
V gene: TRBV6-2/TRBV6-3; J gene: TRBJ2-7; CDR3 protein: CASSNGGTYEQYF
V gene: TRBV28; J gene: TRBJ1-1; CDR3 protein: CASSLMVNTEAFF
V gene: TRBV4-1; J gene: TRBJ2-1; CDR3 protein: CASSQGVLGGGFSIEQFF
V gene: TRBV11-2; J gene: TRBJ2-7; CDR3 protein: CASSLRPGRSYEQYF
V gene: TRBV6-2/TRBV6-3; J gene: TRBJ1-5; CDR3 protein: CASSDQGSYQPQHF
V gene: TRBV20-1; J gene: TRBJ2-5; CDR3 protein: CSAPGLRFGETQYF
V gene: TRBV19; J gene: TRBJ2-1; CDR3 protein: CASSPGPSPTSGPYNEQFF
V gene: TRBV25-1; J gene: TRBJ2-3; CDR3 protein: CASSDSGKRTDTQYF
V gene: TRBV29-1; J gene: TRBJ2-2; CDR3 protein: CSVLGQGSTGELFF
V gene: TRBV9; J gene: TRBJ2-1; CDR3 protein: CASSPRGGPVNEQFF
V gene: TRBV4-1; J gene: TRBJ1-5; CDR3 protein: CASRQNQNSNQPQHF
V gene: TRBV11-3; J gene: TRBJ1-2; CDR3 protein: CASSLGFRTERGYGYTF
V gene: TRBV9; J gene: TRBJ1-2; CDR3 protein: CASSGTSGPGGGYTF
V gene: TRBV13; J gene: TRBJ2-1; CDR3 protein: CASSLDGTLYNEQFF
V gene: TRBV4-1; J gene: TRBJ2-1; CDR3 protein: CASSHRDYPLIEQFF
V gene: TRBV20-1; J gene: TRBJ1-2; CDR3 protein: CSATDRKEGGYTF
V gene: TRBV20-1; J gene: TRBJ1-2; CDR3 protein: CSASPRGRGYGYTF
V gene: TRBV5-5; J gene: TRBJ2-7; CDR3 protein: CASSLVGGGYVYEQYF
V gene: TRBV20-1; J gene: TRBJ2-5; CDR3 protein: CSAKSGVAGAQETQYF
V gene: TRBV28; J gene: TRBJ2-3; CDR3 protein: CASSFRTSGYTDTQYF
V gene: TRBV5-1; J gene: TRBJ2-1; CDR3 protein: CASTESGINEQFF
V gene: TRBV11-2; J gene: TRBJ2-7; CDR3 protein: CASSLAGPIHEQYF
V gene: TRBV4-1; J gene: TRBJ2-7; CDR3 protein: CASSQGKGLGYEQYF